The 10 T cell receptor beta chains presented below share a single source sample, sequenced in a study of CD8+CD57+ T cells in acquired aplastic anemia. Using genomic DNA as the template, TCR beta VDJ and CDR3 profiling was carried out. TCRdb reprocessed the reads via MiXCR and lists one record per CDR3 protein. The sample yields 170,000 or so distinct CDR3 sequences, around 63% seen once. By flow cytometry, patients selected for sequencing had shown an expansion of CD8+CD57+ cells. The sample comprised sorted CD4+, CD8+, or CD8+CD57+ T cells (not recorded which) from PBMCs. These TCRs come from a human donor with aplastic anemia.

This clonotype was found once. V and J are TRBV7-9 and TRBJ1-3; the match to TRBD1 covers 8 bases. Unmatched junction bases numbered 11, after V lost 4 bases and J lost 3 bases. Germline assignment: CDR1 SEHNR and CDR2 FQNEAQ (reference sequence). The CDR3 contains 17 residues. In nucleotides, the CDR3 is TGTGCCAGCAGCTCCATTAGGACAGGGTATTTTGGAAACACCATATATTTT. Translation gives CASSSIRTGYFGNTIYF.

Points on this clonotype: Since a much larger clone is just one base distant, this may be a read error. CDR3 DNA: TGTGTCAGCAGCCCCTCTTACAGGGTGGGAGATACGCAGTATTTT. It codes for CVSSPSYRVGDTQYF. The V and J genes are TRBV2 and TRBJ2-3; possible D gene TRBD1, 6 bases. The CDR3 consists of 15 residues. Germline CDR1 SNHLY, CDR2 FYNNEI.

The rearrangement links TRBV7-9 to TRBJ1-5; the D gene is possibly TRBD1 (5 bases). The CDR3 totals 13 residues. Germline V gives CDR1 SEHNR, CDR2 FQNEAQ (reference sequence). V was shortened by 5 bases and J by 6 bases, with 11 bases between the two germline ends. The chain's CDR3 is CASSRDGGQPQHF. The DNA of the CDR3 is TGTGCCAGCAGCCGGGACGGTGGTCAGCCCCAGCATTTT. Together with reference TRBV7-9 and TRBJ1-5, the CDR3 gives the full variable domain: DTGVSQNPRHKITKRGQNVTFRCDPISEHNRLYWYRQTLGQGPEFLTYFQNEAQLEKSRLLSDRFSAERPKGSFSTLEIQRTEQGDSAMYLCASSRDGGQPQHFGDGTRLSIL.

The sample holds many counts of this clonotype. The rearrangement uses TRBV4-2 and TRBJ1-1; D possibly corresponds to TRBD1 (5 bases). The CDR3 contains 12 residues. Trimming removed 4 bases from V and 7 bases from J, with 10 bases in between. In germline, CDR1 is LGHNA, CDR2 YNFKEQ. This CDR3 reads CASSLNRLEAFF. The CDR3 DNA is TGTGCCAGCAGCCTAAACAGGCTTGAAGCTTTCTTT.

Note on this clonotype: The germline gene is not matched at one end of the junction; a read error may be the cause. The chain joins TRBV9 to TRBJ2-7; 7 bases align to TRBD1. The length of the CDR3 is 11 residues. The germline gives CDR1 SGDLS, CDR2 YYNGEE. The CDR3 coding sequence is TGCGCCAGCAGCCCAGGACAGGTTTCTTACTTC. Its protein product is CASSPGQVSYF.

This clonotype has ten or more counts. The genes are TRBV19 and TRBJ2-7; D gene unclear. CDR1 and CDR2 (germline): LNHDA, SQIVND (reference sequence). CDR3 size: 14 residues. V was clipped by 3 bases and J by 3 bases, with 12 bases between them. The CDR3 loop reads CASSIRYTHYEQYF. DNA of the CDR3: TGTGCCAGTAGTATTAGATACACCCACTACGAGCAGTACTTC.

This chain connects TRBV10-3 to TRBJ2-2; a weak D match, TRBD2 (7 bases). V lost 1 base, J lost 11 bases, and 14 bases lay in between. The CDR3 loop spans 14 amino acids. From germline, CDR1 is ENHRY and CDR2 SYGVKD. The CDR3 protein is CAISEFGGPDELFF. CDR3 DNA: TGTGCCATCAGTGAGTTCGGGGGGCCTGACGAGCTGTTTTTT.

This chain joins TRBV15 and TRBJ2-5; D is ambiguous. The germline gives CDR1 LNHNV, CDR2 YYDKDF (reference sequence). The length of the CDR3 is 12 residues. V was shortened by 10 bases and J by 5 bases, with 14 bases between the two germline ends. CDR3 sequence (DNA): TGTGCCAGCAGTGGAAGGCTCGAGACCCAGTACTTC. This sequence encodes CASSGRLETQYF.

This clonotype occurred many times. V usage is TRBV5-6 and J usage is TRBJ2-1; D uncertain. V was shortened by 1 base and J by 2 bases, with 7 bases between the two germline ends. This CDR3 comprises 14 residues. Germline V gene sequence: CDR1 SGHDT, CDR2 YYEEEE. CDR3 protein: CASSLFPTYNEQFF. The CDR3 DNA follows: TGTGCCAGCAGCTTGTTTCCCACCTACAATGAGCAGTTCTTC.

The sample holds many counts of this clonotype. This chain joins TRBV3-1 and TRBJ1-4; no clear D. The CDR3 loop spans 15 amino acids. V lost 1 base, J lost 5 bases, and 11 bases lay in between. CDR1 LGHDT and CDR2 YNNKEL come from the germline V gene (reference sequence). The CDR3 DNA reads TGTGCCAGCAGCCAAGTGGGTAGGGAAAATGAAAAACTGTTTTTT. This translates into CASSQVGRENEKLFF.